These 21 T cell receptor beta chains originate from one sample sequenced in a study of cytotoxic CD8 clonotypes in ibrutinib-treated CLL. Profiled with immunoSEQ multiplex PCR; TCRdb holds only in-frame clones, not every one. The sample contains about 140,000 clones, around three quarters of which appear only once. Sample: PBMCs, taken after 12 months of ibrutinib treatment. The receptor set was obtained from a human donor with chronic lymphocytic leukemia.

The chain links TRBV29-1 to TRBJ2-1; no clear D. This CDR3 is built from 14 residues. The ends were cut back, 7 bases at V and 0 bases at J, with 13 bases in the middle. Per the germline V gene, CDR1 is SQVTM and CDR2 is ANQGSEA. The CDR3 nucleotides are TGCAGCGCCCCGATGGAGAGCTCCTACAATGAGCAGTTCTTC. This encodes CSAPMESSYNEQFF.

CDR3 loop: CASSLGQGWEIDTQYF. The CDR3 DNA reads as TGTGCCAGCAGTCTTGGACAGGGATGGGAGATAGATACGCAGTATTTT. The J gene is TRBJ2-3, the V gene TRBV6-4; 8 bases agree with TRBD1. The V segment lost 5 bases and the J segment 5 bases; nucleotides outside the gene matches: 12. Germline assignment: CDR1 MRHNA and CDR2 SNTAGT. This CDR3 comprises 16 residues.

The V gene is TRBV28, the J gene TRBJ2-5, with TRBD2 matching over 11 bases. In germline, CDR1 is MDHEN, CDR2 SYDVKM. The junction had 5 bases not matched to a gene; V was cut back by 3 bases and J by 5 bases. The CDR3 consists of 15 residues. The CDR3 bases are TGTGCCAGCAGTTTCACTAGCGGGAGCGGGGAGACCCAGTACTTC. Its protein product is CASSFTSGSGETQYF.

The V gene is TRBV7-9, the J gene TRBJ2-1; D ambiguous. CDR1 is SEHNR and CDR2 is FQNEAQ in the germline V gene (reference sequence). The CDR3 runs to 17 residues. Trimming took 5 bases from V and 2 from J, leaving 19 bases between them. Here the CDR3 reads CASSRWLDRTAYNEQFF. CDR3 sequence (DNA): TGTGCCAGCAGCCGATGGCTCGATCGGACCGCCTACAATGAGCAGTTCTTC.

This chain's CDR3 is CASSLWAQPQHF. The CDR3, as DNA: TGTGCCAGCAGCTTATGGGCGCAGCCCCAGCATTTT. The chain recombines TRBV7-9 with TRBJ1-5; D uncertain. The CDR3 sequence is 12 residues long. V lost 2 bases, J lost 7 bases, and 6 bases lay in between. The germline CDR1 and CDR2 sequences are SEHNR and FQNEAQ (reference sequence).

This clone came up once. The chain links TRBV28 to TRBJ1-1; D might be TRBD1 (6 bases). There are 12 residues in the CDR3. The V end was cut by 6 bases, the J end by 6 bases, with 11 bases between. CDR1 and CDR2 from the germline V gene are MDHEN and SYDVKM. The CDR3 here is CASRTGWSEAFF. CDR3 nucleotide sequence: TGTGCCAGCAGAACAGGGTGGTCTGAAGCTTTCTTT.

This clone was recorded a few times. This rearrangement joins TRBV19 to TRBJ2-2, with D perhaps TRBD2 (5 bases). Trimming shortened V by 7 bases and J by 6 bases, and 12 bases separated the two germline ends. CDR3 length: 13 residues. Germline CDR1 and CDR2: LNHDA and SQIVND (reference sequence). The CDR3 bases are TGTGCCAGTACCCGAGGGAATGCCGGGGAGCTGTTTTTT. It yields the protein CASTRGNAGELFF.

V usage is TRBV15 and J usage is TRBJ2-6; D unclear. Germline loops: CDR1 LNHNV, CDR2 YYDKDF (reference sequence). The V and J ends lost 1 base and 1 base respectively, with 5 bases between them. This CDR3 is 15 amino acids long. The DNA of the CDR3 is TGTGCCACCAGCAGAGGGGGATCTGGGGCCAACGTCCTGACTTTC. This translates into CATSRGGSGANVLTF.

The chain employs TRBV15 and TRBJ1-1, with 7 nucleotides matching TRBD1. The CDR3 spans 14 residues. Looked up from germline, CDR1 is LNHNV and CDR2 is YYDKDF (reference sequence). The junction had 4 bases not matched to a gene; V was cut back by 1 base and J by 5 bases. CDR3 amino acids: CATSRGRTGTEAFF. The CDR3 region has the DNA TGTGCCACCAGCAGAGGCCGGACAGGAACTGAAGCTTTCTTT.

This chain connects TRBV11-3 to TRBJ2-7, with 13 bases fitting TRBD2. Germline lookup yields CDR1 SGHNT and CDR2 YENEEA. The CDR3 has 16 amino acids. Trimming took 5 bases from V and 3 from J; bases not matched to a gene: 7. The CDR3 region is CASSDDTSGRVYEQYF. Written as DNA, the CDR3 is TGTGCCAGCAGCGACGATACTAGCGGGAGGGTCTACGAGCAGTACTTC.

CDR3 sequence: CASSPTGVETEAFF. The DNA for the CDR3 is TGTGCCAGCAGCCCGACAGGGGTAGAAACTGAAGCTTTCTTT. The V gene is TRBV7-9, the J gene TRBJ1-1, with 8 bases that match TRBD1. Germline V lookup: CDR1 SEHNR, CDR2 FQNEAQ (reference sequence). This CDR3 is 14 amino acids long. V trimming: 5 bases; J trimming: 5 bases; junction bases outside the gene matches: 7.

This chain uses TRBV30 with TRBJ1-3; D call uncertain. Trimming stripped 2 bases from V and 4 bases from J, with 12 bases between. The CDR3 has 14 residues. CDR1 is GTSNPN and CDR2 is SVGIG in the germline V gene (reference sequence). Here the CDR3 reads CAWSTWGVGNTIYF. The DNA for the CDR3 is TGTGCCTGGAGTACCTGGGGTGTAGGAAACACCATATATTTT.

The chain combines TRBV6-5 with TRBJ1-1; tentative D call: TRBD1 (6 bases). V was shortened by 6 bases and J by 9 bases, with 17 bases between the two germline ends. The CDR3 spans 13 residues. CDR1 MNHEY and CDR2 SVGAGI come from the germline V gene. Here the CDR3 DNA reads TGTGCCAGCAGGACTCGACAGGCCCAAAAAGCTTTCTTT. Amino acids: CASRTRQAQKAFF.

V gene TRBV27 combines with J gene TRBJ1-4; TRBD1 aligns across 7 bases. Germline CDR1 is MNHEY and CDR2 is SMNVEV (reference sequence). Unmatched junction bases numbered 8, after V lost 3 bases and J lost 7 bases. The CDR3 covers 15 residues. Written as DNA, the CDR3 is TGTGCCAGCAGTTTTAGTTCCCAGGGGGGTGAAAAACTGTTTTTT. Translating it yields CASSFSSQGGEKLFF.

This clone was observed a few times. The rearrangement links TRBV9 to TRBJ1-4; 7 nucleotides match TRBD1. This CDR3 contains 14 residues. The germline gives CDR1 SGDLS, CDR2 YYNGEE. V dropped 3 bases and J dropped 8; count of bases not matched to a gene: 7. CDR3 DNA: TGTGCCAGCAGCGCACAGGGGCTAGGCGAAAAACTGTTTTTT. This codes for CASSAQGLGEKLFF.

This rearrangement joins TRBV18 to TRBJ2-7; 9 nucleotides agree with TRBD1. Germline CDR1 is KGHSH and CDR2 is LQKENI. The CDR3 sequence is 17 residues long. V lost 3 bases, J lost 4 bases, and 13 bases stayed unmatched. CDR3 coding DNA: TGTGCCAGCTCACCCGACCTAATGACAGGGGGAGTATACGAGCAGTACTTC. It encodes CASSPDLMTGGVYEQYF.

The chain employs TRBV25-1 and TRBJ2-5; possible D gene TRBD1, 6 bases. Germline CDR1 and CDR2: MGHDK and SYGVNS. The CDR3 loop spans 15 amino acids. V dropped 6 bases and J dropped 2 bases, with 16 bases sitting between them. The CDR3 loop reads CASSPEMRGQETQYF. CDR3 bases: TGTGCCAGCAGCCCGGAGATGAGGGGGCAAGAGACCCAGTACTTC.

In DNA, the CDR3 is TGTGCCAGTAACCCCTTAAGAGACTATGGCTACACCTTC. Its protein product is CASNPLRDYGYTF. V usage is TRBV19 and J usage is TRBJ1-2; D is unresolved. The CDR3 is 13 amino acids. V was clipped by 7 bases and J by 3 bases, with 12 bases between them. CDR1 LNHDA and CDR2 SQIVND come from the germline V gene (reference sequence).

V and J are TRBV27 and TRBJ1-1, with D perhaps TRBD1 (6 bases). Germline V CDR1 and CDR2: MNHEY, SMNVEV (reference sequence). Trimming stripped 8 bases from V and 7 bases from J, with 11 bases between. CDR3 length: 11 amino acids. The CDR3 DNA sequence: TGTGCCAGCGGACAGAGTTTTGAAGCTTTCTTT. Its protein is CASGQSFEAFF.

This chain connects TRBV29-1 to TRBJ2-7, with D unclear. V lost 5 bases to trimming and J lost 0 bases, with 11 bases between them. CDR3 size: 13 residues. Per the germline V gene, CDR1 is SQVTM and CDR2 is ANQGSEA. For the CDR3, the DNA is TGCAGCGTTTCAGAGCAAAGCTCCTACGAGCAGTACTTC. It encodes CSVSEQSSYEQYF.

The J gene is TRBJ2-2, the V gene TRBV7-3; D is unresolved. V was clipped by 3 bases and J by 0 bases, with 5 bases between them. This CDR3 has 14 amino acids. Germline CDR1 and CDR2: SGHTA and FQGTGA. CDR3 region: CASSFDPNTGELFF. Here the CDR3 DNA reads TGTGCCAGCAGCTTCGACCCGAACACCGGGGAGCTGTTTTTT.